This TCR beta chain was found in a study of blood T cells in healthy people across ages. The germline V gene has CDR1 DFQATT and CDR2 SNEGSKA (reference sequence). The length of the CDR3 is 17 residues. Unmatched junction bases numbered 14, after V lost 3 bases and J lost 5 bases. The use of a sample-barcoded 5' primer and a J-beta primer mix characterized a second PCR of about 6 to 12 cycles. TCRdb recomputed calls from the 5' RACE reads with MiXCR, one row per CDR3 protein. This table holds 750,000 to 850,000 distinct CDR3 sequences, just under 25% found once. The data also belong to a second study, concerning T cells of mothers and their children. From that paper: For related and unrelated pairs alike, thymic selection shapes TCR recombination output similarly.

The V gene is TRBV20-1, the J gene TRBJ2-5; 11 nucleotides line up with TRBD2. The clonotype was recovered from a boy aged 5 to 17 in good health. Sequenced material: blood. CDR3 region: CSASTYRLAGLVETQYF. CDR3 in DNA: TGCAGTGCTAGTACCTACCGACTAGCGGGGTTGGTGGAGACCCAGTACTTC.